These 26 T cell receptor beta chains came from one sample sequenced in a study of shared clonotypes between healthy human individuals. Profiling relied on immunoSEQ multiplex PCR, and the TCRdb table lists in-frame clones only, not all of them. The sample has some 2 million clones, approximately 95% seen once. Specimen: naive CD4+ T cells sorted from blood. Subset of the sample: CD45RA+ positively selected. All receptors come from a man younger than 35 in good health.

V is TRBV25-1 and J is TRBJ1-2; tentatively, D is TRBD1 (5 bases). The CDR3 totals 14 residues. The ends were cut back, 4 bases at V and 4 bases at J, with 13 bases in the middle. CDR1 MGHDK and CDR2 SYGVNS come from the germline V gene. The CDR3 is CASSGLTAGYGYTF. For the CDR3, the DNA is TGTGCCAGCAGTGGATTGACAGCGGGCTATGGCTACACCTTC.

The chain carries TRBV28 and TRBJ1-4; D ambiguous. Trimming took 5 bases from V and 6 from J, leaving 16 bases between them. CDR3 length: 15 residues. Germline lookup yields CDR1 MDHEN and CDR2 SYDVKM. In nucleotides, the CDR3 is TGTGCCAGCAGTCCCTTGGGCCCGAGAGATGAAAAACTGTTTTTT. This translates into CASSPLGPRDEKLFF.

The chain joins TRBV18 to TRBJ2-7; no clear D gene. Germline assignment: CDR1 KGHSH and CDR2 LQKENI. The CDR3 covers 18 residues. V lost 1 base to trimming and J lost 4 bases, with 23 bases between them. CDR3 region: CASSPLPPSASKAYEQYF. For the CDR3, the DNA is TGTGCCAGCTCACCACTTCCGCCGTCCGCGTCCAAGGCTTACGAGCAGTACTTC.

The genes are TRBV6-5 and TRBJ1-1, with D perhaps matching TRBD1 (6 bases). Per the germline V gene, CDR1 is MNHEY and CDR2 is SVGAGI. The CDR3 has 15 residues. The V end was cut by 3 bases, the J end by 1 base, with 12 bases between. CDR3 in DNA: TGTGCCAGCAGTTATCCCTCGACAGGGAACACTGAAGCTTTCTTT. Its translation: CASSYPSTGNTEAFF.

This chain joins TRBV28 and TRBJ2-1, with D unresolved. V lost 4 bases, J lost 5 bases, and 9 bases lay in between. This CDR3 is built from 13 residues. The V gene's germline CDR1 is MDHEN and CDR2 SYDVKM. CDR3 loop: CASSSTGDNEQFF. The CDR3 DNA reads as TGTGCCAGCAGTTCCACTGGGGACAATGAGCAGTTCTTC.

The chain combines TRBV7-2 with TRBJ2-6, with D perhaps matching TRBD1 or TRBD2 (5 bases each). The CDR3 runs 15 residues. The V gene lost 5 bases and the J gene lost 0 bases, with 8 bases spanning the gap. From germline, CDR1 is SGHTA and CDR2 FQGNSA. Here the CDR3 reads CASSRDGSGANVLTF. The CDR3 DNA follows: TGTGCCAGCAGCCGGGACGGCTCTGGGGCCAACGTCCTGACTTTC.

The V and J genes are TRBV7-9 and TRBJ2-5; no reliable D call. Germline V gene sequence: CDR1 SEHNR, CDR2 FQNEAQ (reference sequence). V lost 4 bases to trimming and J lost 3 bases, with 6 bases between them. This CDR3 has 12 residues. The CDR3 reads CASSSMEETQYF. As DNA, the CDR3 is TGTGCCAGCAGCTCAATGGAAGAGACCCAGTACTTC. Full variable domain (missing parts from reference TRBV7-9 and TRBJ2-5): DTGVSQNPRHKITKRGQNVTFRCDPISEHNRLYWYRQTLGQGPEFLTYFQNEAQLEKSRLLSDRFSAERPKGSFSTLEIQRTEQGDSAMYLCASSSMEETQYFGPGTRLLVL.

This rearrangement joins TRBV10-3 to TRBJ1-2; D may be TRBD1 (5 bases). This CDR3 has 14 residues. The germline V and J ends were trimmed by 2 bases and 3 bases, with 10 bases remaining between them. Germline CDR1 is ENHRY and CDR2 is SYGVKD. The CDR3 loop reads CAISEPGRDYGYTF. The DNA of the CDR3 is TGTGCCATCAGTGAGCCAGGGCGGGACTATGGCTACACCTTC.

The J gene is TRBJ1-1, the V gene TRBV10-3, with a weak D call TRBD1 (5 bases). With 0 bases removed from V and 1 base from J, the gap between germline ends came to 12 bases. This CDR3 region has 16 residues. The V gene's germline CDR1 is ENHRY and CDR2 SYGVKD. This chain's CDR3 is CAISESGGSGNTEAFF. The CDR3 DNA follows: TGTGCCATCAGTGAGTCGGGGGGGAGTGGGAACACTGAAGCTTTCTTT.

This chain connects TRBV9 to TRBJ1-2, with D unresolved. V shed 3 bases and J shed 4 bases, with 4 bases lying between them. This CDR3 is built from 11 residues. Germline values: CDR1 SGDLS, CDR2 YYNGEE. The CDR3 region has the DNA TGTGCCAGCAGCGGCTTCTATGGCTACACCTTC. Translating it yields CASSGFYGYTF.

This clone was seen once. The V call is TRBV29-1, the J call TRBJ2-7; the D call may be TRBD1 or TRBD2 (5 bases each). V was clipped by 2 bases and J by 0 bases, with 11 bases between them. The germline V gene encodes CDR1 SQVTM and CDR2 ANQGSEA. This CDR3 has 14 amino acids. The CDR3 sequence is CSVEIAGSSYEQYF. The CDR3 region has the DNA TGCAGCGTTGAAATAGCAGGGAGCTCCTACGAGCAGTACTTC.

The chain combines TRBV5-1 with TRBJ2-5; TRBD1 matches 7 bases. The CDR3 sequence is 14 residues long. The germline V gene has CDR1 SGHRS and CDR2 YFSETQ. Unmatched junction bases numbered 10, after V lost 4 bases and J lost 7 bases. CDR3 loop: CASSPQTGSATQYF. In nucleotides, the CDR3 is TGCGCCAGCAGCCCCCAGACAGGGTCGGCGACCCAGTACTTC. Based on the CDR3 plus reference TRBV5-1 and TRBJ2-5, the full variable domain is KAGVTQTPRYLIKTRGQQVTLSCSPISGHRSVSWYQQTPGQGLQFLFEYFSETQRNKGNFPGRFSGRQFSNSRSEMNVSTLELGDSALYLCASSPQTGSATQYFGPGTRLLVL.

CDR3 loop: CASSVDPSTDTQYF. The CDR3 DNA reads TGCGCCAGCAGTGTTGACCCTTCCACAGATACGCAGTATTTT. V and J are TRBV10-1 and TRBJ2-3; D call uncertain. CDR3 length: 14 amino acids. Germline-derived CDR1 and CDR2 are WNHNN and SYGVQD (reference sequence). V lost 4 bases to trimming and J lost 2 bases, with 10 bases between them.

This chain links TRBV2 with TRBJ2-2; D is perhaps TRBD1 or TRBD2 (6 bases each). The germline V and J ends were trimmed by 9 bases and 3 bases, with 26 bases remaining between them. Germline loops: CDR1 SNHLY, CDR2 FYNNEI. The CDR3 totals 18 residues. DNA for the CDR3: TGTGCCAGTGTTCGGGACACCTTAGGAGGGTCGTACACCGGGGAGCTGTTTTTT. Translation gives CASVRDTLGGSYTGELFF.

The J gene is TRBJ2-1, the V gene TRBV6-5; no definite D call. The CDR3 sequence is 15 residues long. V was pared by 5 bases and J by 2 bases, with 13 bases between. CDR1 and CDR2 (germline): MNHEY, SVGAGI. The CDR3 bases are TGTGCCAGCAGTCCTACTGGCTCAACCTACAATGAGCAGTTCTTC. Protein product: CASSPTGSTYNEQFF.

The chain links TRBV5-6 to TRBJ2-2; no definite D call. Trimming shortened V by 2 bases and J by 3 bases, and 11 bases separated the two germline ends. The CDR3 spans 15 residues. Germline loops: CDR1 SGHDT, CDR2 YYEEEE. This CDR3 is CASSFFGSDTGELFF. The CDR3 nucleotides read TGTGCCAGCAGCTTTTTCGGCAGTGACACCGGGGAGCTGTTTTTT.

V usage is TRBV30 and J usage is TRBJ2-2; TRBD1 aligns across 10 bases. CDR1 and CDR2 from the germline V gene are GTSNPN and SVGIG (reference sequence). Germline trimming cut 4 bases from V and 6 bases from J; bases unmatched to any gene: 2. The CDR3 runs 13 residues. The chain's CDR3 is CAWKGQGSGELFF. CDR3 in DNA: TGTGCCTGGAAGGGACAGGGGTCCGGGGAGCTGTTTTTT.

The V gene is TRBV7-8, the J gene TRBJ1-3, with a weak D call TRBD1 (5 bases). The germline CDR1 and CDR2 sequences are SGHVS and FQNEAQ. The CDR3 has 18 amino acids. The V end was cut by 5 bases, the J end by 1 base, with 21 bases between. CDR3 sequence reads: CASSQRPTALTSGNTIYF. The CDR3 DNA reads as TGTGCCAGCAGCCAGCGACCGACAGCGCTGACGTCTGGAAACACCATATATTTT.

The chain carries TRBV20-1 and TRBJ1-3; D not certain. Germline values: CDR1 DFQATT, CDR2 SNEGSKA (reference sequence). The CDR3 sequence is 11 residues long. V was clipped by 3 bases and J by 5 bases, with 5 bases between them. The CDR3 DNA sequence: TGCAGTGCTAGCGGACGAAACACCATATATTTT. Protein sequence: CSASGRNTIYF.

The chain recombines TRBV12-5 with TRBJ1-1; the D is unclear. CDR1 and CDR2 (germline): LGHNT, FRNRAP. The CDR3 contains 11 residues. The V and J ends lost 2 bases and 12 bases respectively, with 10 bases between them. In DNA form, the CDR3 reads TGTGCTAGTGGTTTGACTGCGGTAACTTTCTTT. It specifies CASGLTAVTFF.

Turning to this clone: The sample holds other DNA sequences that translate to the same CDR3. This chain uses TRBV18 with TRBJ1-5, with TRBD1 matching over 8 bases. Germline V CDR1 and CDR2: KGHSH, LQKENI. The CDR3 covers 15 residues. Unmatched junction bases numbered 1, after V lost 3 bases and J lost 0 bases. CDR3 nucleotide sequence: TGTGCCAGCTCACCCCAGGGGGCTAGCAATCAGCCCCAGCATTTT. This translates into CASSPQGASNQPQHF.

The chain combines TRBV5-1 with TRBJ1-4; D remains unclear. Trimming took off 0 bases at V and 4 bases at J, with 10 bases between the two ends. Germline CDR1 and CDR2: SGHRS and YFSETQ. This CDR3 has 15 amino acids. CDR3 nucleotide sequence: TGCGCCAGCAGCTTGGGGGCCACCAATAATGAAAAACTGTTTTTT. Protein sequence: CASSLGATNNEKLFF.

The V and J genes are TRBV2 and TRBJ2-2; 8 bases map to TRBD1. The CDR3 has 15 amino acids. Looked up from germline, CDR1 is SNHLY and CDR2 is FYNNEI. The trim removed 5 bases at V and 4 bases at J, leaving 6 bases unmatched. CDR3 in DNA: TGTGCCAGCAGTTCCGACAGGGGTTTCACCGGGGAGCTGTTTTTT. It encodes CASSSDRGFTGELFF.

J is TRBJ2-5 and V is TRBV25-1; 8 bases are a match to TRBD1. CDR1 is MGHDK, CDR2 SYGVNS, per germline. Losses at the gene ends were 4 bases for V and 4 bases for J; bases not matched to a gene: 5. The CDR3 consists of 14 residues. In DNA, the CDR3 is TGTGCCAGCAGTGGAACAGGGGGTGGAGAGACCCAGTACTTC. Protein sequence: CASSGTGGGETQYF. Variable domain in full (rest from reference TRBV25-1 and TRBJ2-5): EADIYQTPRYLVIGTGKKITLECSQTMGHDKMYWYQQDPGMELHLIHYSYGVNSTEKGDLSSESTVSRIRTEHFPLTLESARPSHTSQYLCASSGTGGGETQYFGPGTRLLVL.

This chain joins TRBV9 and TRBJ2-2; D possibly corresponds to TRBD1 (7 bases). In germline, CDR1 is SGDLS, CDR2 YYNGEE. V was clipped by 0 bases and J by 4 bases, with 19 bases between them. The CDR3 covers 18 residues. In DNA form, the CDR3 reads TGTGCCAGCAGCGTAGCTCCCTTGGGCCAGGGGGGCACCGGGGAGCTGTTTTTT. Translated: CASSVAPLGQGGTGELFF. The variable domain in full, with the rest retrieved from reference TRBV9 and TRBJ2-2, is DSGVTQTPKHLITATGQRVTLRCSPRSGDLSVYWYQQSLDQGLQFLIQYYNGEERAKGNILERFSAQQFPDLHSELNLSSLELGDSALYFCASSVAPLGQGGTGELFFGEGSRLTVL.

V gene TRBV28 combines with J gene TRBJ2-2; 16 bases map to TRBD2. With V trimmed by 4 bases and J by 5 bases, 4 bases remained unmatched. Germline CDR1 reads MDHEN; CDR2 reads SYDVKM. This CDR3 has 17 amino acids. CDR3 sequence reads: CASSWGLAGGDTGELFF. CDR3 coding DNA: TGTGCCAGCAGTTGGGGACTAGCGGGAGGGGATACCGGGGAGCTGTTTTTT.